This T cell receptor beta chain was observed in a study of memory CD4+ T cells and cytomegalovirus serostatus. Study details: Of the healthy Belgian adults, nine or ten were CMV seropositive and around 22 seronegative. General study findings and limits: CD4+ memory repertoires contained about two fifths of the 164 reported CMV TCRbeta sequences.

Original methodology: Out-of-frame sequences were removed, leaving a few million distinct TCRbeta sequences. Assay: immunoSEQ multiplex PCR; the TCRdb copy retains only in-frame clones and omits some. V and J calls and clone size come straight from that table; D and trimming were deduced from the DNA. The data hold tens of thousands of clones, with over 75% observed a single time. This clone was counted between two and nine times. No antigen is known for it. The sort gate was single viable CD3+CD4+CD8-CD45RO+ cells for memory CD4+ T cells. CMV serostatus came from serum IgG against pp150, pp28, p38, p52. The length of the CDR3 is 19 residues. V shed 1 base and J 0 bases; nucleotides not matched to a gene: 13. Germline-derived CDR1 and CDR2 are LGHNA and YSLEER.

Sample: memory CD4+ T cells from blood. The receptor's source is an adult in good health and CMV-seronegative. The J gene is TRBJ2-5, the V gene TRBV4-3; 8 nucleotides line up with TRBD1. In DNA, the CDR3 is TGCGCCAGCAGCCAAGGAAGGACAGGGTGGGGATTATACCAAGAGACCCAGTACTTC. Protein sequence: CASSQGRTGWGLYQETQYF.